The entry below gives a single T cell receptor beta chain sequence along with its context. The antigen is undetermined. This specimen includes other DNA sequences encoding the same CDR3. Per the germline V gene, CDR1 is MDHEN and CDR2 is SYDVKM. V trimming: 3 bases; J trimming: 6 bases; junction bases outside the gene matches: 1. The CDR3 is made up of 13 amino acids. The sample belongs to a study of OX40 agonist ivuxolimab in advanced cancers. Study-level information: With ivuxolimab, an agonistic anti-OX40 (CD134) antibody, patients were treated. Those enrolled were about 80% male, with a mean age of 60 years and ages from roughly 20 to 85.

Profiling relied on immunoSEQ multiplex PCR, and the TCRdb table lists in-frame clones only, not all of them. The repertoire includes 55,000 to 75,000 clones, over 80% of them detected once, and less than 6.5% sits in the top ten. Overall study results and limits: Partial responders at 0.1-3.0 mg/kg showed near-lowest clonal expansion. Expanded clones were, on average, more numerous among CD8+ T cells than CD4+.

The V gene is TRBV28, the J gene TRBJ1-2; 10 nucleotides agree with TRBD1. Specimen: CD4+ or CD8+ T cells sorted from blood, collected in a trial of the OX40 agonist ivuxolimab. The TCR sequence derives from an adult with an advanced solid tumor such as melanoma, head and neck, liver or kidney cancer. CDR3 nucleotides: TGTGCCAGCAGTTTGGGGACAGGGGATGGCTACACCTTC. Translated: CASSLGTGDGYTF.